The present T cell receptor beta chain was sequenced within a study of T cells in Graves' hyperthyroidism and ophthalmopathy. Amplified regions were TCR beta CDR3 sequences from RNA transcripts. During a first-round RT-PCR of the TCR CDR3, the HTBI primer set was used. TCRdb re-derived calls from the multiplex PCR reads in MiXCR, one entry per CDR3 protein. The profile shows 100,000 to 130,000 distinct CDR3 sequences, 16% of them singletons. There are 15 residues in the CDR3. Per the germline V gene, CDR1 is SEHNR and CDR2 is FQNEAQ (reference sequence). The V end lost 5 bases, the J end lost 7 bases, and 18 bases lay between the germline ends.

The sequenced material came from blood. The J gene is TRBJ2-1, the V gene TRBV7-9; tentative D call: TRBD2 (5 bases). The sequence was obtained from a woman aged 50 to 65 with Graves' hyperthyroidism. The CDR3 DNA reads TGTGCCAGCAGCCCGACGACTGCCTCGGGGAATGAGCAGTTCTTC. Its translation: CASSPTTASGNEQFF.